The entry below describes one T cell receptor beta chain. The antigen remains unidentified. Indicated time point: neoterminal ileum biopsy at postoperative endoscopy, about 6 months after surgery. This specimen belongs to a study of T cell repertoires in ileal Crohn's disease. In the study overall: At surgery, around 40% of patients smoked, with median disease duration about eight years. Surgery for a complication: stricturing in around 60%, penetrating in about 40%. Biopsies of the neoterminal ileum at postoperative colonoscopy form M6 samples.

The protocol was immunoSEQ multiplex PCR, while the TCRdb copy is restricted to in-frame clones and leaves out a portion. The sample holds about 11,000 clones; 55% to 80% are singletons and the top ten take 7.7%. Study-wide findings and caveats: Clonal expansions were more frequent in active smokers than non-smokers at surgery.

The junction had 5 bases not matched to a gene; V was cut back by 5 bases and J by 2 bases. The CDR3 extends over 14 amino acids. The V gene's germline CDR1 is SGHDT and CDR2 YYEEEE. This clonotype was sampled from an adult with Crohn's disease. Sequences were obtained from ileal tissue. This rearrangement joins TRBV5-6 to TRBJ2-5; 8 bases line up with TRBD2. The CDR3 loop reads CASRSTGGQETQYF. CDR3 in DNA: TGTGCCAGCAGGAGCACGGGGGGGCAAGAGACCCAGTACTTC.